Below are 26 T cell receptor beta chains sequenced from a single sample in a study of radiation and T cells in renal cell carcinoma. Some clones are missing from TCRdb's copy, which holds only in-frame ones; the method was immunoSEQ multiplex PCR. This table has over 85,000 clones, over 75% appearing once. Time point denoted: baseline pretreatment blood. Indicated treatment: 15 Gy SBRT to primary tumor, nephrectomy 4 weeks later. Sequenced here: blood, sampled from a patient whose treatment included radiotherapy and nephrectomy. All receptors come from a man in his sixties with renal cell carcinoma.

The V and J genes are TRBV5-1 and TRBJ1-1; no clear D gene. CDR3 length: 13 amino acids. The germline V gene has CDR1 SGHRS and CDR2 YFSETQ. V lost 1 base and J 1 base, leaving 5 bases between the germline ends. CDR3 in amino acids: CASSLPSNTEAFF. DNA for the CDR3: TGCGCCAGCAGCTTGCCATCGAACACTGAAGCTTTCTTT.

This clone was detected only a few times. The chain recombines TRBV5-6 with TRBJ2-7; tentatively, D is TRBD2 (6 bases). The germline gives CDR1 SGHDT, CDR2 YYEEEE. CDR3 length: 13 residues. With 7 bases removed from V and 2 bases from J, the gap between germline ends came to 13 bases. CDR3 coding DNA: TGTGCCAGCTCCGGGACTTCCCCCTACGAGCAGTACTTC. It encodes CASSGTSPYEQYF.

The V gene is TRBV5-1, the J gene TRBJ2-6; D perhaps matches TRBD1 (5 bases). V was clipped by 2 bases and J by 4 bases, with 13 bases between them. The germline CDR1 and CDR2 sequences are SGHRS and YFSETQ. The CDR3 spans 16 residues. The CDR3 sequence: CASSLAPGPGANVLTF. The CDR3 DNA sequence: TGCGCCAGCAGCTTAGCCCCAGGGCCCGGGGCCAACGTCCTGACTTTC.

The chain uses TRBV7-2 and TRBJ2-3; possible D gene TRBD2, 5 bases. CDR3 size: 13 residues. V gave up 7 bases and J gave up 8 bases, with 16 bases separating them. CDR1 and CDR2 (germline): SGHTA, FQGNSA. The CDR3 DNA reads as TGTGCCAGCACCGCCGCGGGTTTCGGTACGCAGTATTTT. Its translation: CASTAAGFGTQYF.

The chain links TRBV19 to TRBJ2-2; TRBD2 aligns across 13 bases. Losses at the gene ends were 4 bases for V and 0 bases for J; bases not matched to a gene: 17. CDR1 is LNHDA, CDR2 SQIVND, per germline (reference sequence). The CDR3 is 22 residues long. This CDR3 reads CASSKRQNPGLAGAPNTGELFF. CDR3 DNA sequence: TGTGCCAGTAGTAAGCGACAGAACCCCGGACTAGCGGGAGCCCCGAACACCGGGGAGCTGTTTTTT.

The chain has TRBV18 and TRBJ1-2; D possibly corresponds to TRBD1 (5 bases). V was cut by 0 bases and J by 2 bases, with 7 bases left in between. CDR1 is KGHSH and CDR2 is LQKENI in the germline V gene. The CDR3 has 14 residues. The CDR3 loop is CASSPPYRNYGYTF. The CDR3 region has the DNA TGTGCCAGCTCACCACCCTACAGGAACTATGGCTACACCTTC.

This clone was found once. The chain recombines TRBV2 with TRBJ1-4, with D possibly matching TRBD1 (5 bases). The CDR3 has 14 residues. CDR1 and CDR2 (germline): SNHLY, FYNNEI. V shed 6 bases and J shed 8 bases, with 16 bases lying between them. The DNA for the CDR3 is TGTGCCAGCAGCCTAGAAGGGGTCCGGGAAAAACTGTTTTTT. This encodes CASSLEGVREKLFF.

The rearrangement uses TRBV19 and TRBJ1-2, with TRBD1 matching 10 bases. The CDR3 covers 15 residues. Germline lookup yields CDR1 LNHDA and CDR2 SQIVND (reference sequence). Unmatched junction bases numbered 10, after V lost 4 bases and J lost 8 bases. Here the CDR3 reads CASSTTRTGGGGYTF. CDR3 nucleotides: TGTGCCAGTAGTACCACCCGGACAGGGGGAGGAGGCTACACCTTC.

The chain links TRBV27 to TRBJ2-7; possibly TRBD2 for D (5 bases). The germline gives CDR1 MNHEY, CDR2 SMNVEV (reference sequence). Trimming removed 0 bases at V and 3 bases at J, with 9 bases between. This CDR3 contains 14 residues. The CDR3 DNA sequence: TGTGCCAGCAGTTTATCATCGGGGTTCTACGAGCAGTACTTC. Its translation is CASSLSSGFYEQYF.

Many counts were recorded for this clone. The DNA for the CDR3 is TGTGCCAGCAGCGTAGAGGTTCCCTGGGGGTTTACAGATACGCAGTATTTT. As protein: CASSVEVPWGFTDTQYF. The J gene is TRBJ2-3, the V gene TRBV9; D might be TRBD1 or TRBD2, each matching 5 bases. The V gene lost 0 bases and the J gene lost 3 bases, with 17 bases spanning the gap. The CDR3 contains 17 residues. Germline assignment: CDR1 SGDLS and CDR2 YYNGEE.

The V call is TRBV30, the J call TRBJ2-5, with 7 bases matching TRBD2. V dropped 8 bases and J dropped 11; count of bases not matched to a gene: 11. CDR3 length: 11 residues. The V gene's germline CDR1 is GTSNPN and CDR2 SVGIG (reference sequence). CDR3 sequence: CAGGVLREQYF. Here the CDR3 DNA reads TGTGCCGGGGGGGTTTTAAGGGAGCAGTACTTC.

CDR3: CASSPEQGREQFF. DNA for the CDR3: TGTGCCAGCAGCCCCGAACAGGGGAGAGAGCAGTTCTTC. The V gene is TRBV7-2, the J gene TRBJ2-1; 7 bases fit TRBD1. Trimming took 5 bases from V and 10 from J; bases not matched to a gene: 8. Germline V gene sequence: CDR1 SGHTA, CDR2 FQGNSA. This CDR3 has 13 amino acids.

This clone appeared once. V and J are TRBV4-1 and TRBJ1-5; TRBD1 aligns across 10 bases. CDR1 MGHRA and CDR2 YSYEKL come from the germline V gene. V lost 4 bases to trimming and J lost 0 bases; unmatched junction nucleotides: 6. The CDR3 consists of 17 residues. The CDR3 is CASSRPGQGYSNQPQHF. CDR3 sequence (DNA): TGCGCCAGCAGCCGTCCGGGACAGGGGTATAGCAATCAGCCCCAGCATTTT.

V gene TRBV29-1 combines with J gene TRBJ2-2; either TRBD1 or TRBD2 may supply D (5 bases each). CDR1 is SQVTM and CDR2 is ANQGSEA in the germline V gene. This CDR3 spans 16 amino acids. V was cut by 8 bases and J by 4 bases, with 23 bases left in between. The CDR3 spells CSFPTHLQGVTGELFF. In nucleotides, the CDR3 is TGCAGCTTCCCAACCCATCTGCAGGGAGTCACCGGGGAGCTGTTTTTT.

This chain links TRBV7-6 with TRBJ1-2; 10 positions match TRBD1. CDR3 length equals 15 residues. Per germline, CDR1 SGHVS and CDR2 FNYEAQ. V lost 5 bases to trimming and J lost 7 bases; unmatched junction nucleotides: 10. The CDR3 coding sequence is TGTGCCAGCAGCCCGAGGGACAGGGGTAGTAGTGGCTACACCTTC. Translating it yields CASSPRDRGSSGYTF.

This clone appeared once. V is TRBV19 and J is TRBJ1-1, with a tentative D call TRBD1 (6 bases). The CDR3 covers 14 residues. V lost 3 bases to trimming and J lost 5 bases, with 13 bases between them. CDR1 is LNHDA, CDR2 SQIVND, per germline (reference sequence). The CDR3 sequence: CASSMSPQGTEAFF. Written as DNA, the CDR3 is TGTGCCAGTAGTATGTCCCCTCAGGGGACTGAAGCTTTCTTT.

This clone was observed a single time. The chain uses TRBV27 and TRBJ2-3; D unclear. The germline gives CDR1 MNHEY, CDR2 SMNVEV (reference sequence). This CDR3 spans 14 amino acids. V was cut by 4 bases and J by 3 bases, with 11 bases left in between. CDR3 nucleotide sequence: TGTGCCAGCAGTTCGAGGTCCCCTACAGATACGCAGTATTTT. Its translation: CASSSRSPTDTQYF.

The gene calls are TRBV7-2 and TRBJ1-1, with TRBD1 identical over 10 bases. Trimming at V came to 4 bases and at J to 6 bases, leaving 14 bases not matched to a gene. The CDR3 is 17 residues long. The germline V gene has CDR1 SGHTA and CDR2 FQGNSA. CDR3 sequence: CASSWGSQGTGAAEAFF. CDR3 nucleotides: TGTGCCAGCAGCTGGGGGTCCCAGGGGACAGGGGCTGCTGAAGCTTTCTTT.

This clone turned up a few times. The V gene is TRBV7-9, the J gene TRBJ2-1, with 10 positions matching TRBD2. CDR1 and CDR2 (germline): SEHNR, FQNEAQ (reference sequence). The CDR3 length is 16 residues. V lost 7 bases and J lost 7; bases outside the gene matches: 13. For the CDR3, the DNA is TGTGCCAGCATCCCTACCCAGCGGGAGGGCTGGAATGAGCAGTTCTTC. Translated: CASIPTQREGWNEQFF.

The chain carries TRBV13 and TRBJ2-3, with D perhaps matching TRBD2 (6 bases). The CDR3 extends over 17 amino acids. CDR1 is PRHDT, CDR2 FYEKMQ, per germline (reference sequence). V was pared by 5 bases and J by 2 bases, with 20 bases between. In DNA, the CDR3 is TGTGCCAGCAGCCCCTTTGTCGCTGCGGGAACCACAGATACGCAGTATTTT. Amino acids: CASSPFVAAGTTDTQYF.

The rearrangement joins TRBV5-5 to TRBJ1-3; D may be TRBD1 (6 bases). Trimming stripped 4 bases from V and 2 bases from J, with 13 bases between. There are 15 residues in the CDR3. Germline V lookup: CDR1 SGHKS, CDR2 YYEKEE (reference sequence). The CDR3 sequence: CASSTGRDTGNTIYF. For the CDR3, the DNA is TGTGCCAGCAGCACGGGAAGGGACACTGGAAACACCATATATTTT.

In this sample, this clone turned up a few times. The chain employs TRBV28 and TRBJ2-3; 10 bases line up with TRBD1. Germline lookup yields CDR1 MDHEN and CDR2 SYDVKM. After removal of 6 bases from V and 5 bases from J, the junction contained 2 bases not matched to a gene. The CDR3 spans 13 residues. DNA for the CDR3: TGTGCCAGCAGGCGGACAGGGGGAGATACGCAGTATTTT. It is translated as CASRRTGGDTQYF.

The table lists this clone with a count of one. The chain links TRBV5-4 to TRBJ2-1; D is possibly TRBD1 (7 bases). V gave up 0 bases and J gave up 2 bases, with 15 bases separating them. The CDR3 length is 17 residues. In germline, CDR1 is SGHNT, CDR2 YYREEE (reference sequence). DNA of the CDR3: TGTGCCAGCAGCTTGGGAGGGGGCGGGAAGGCCTACAATGAGCAGTTCTTC. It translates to CASSLGGGGKAYNEQFF.

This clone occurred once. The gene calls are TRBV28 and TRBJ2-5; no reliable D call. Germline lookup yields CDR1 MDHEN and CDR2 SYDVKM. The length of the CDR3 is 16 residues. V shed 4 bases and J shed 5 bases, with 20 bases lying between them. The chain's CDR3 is CASSSPSRSGEETQYF. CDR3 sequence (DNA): TGTGCCAGCAGTTCTCCATCTCGGTCCGGAGAGGAGACCCAGTACTTC.

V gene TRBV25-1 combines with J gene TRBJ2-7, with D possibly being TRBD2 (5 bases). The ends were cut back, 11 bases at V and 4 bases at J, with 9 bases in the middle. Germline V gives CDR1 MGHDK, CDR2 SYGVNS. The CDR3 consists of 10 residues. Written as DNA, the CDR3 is TGTGCCTCCGGAGGATACGAGCAGTACTTC. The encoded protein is CASGGYEQYF.

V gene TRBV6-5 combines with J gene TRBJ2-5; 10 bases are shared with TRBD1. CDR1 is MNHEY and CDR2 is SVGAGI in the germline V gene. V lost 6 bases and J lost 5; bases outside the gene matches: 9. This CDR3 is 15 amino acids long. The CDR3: CASRRRQGASETQYF. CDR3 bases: TGTGCCAGCAGGAGACGACAGGGGGCTTCGGAGACCCAGTACTTC.